The TCR beta chain described here comes from a study of blood T cell repertoires in COVID-19 (dated by TCRdb to the early 2020s). With regard to the full study: Collaborator samples came from the United States, Italy and Spain and covered acute and convalescent phases of COVID-19. The material from the prospective study consisted of cDNA or gDNA derived from T cells, B-cell-depleted T cells, or PBMCs. The dataset comprised deeply sampled blood TCRbeta repertoires from subjects exposed to, actively infected with, or recovered from COVID-19. The repertoires were released in a freely available public database intended as a resource for research on the immune response to SARS-CoV-2. The samples were drawn from two sources: the first 160 participants of the ongoing ImmuneRACE study, and 1,254 subjects contributed by 6 global collaborators. A de-identified subject ID, COVID-19 status, age in years and sex were almost always included in the sample metadata. Where available, HLA class I and class II types were obtained from metadata supplied by the sample provider rather than from assay-based typing. Study-wide findings and limitations: Clinical and demographic metadata were provided uncurated, with the amount varying by source and participant.

The CDR3 covers 13 residues, taking in both the cysteine and the phenylalanine. Only CDR3 DNA remains: 39 bases, in frame from the first base. CDR1 and CDR2 (SGHRS, YFSETQ) derive from the germline V gene. V is cut by 5 bases and J by 3 bases, and the space between the germline ends is 9 bases. To note about this clone: What antigen it recognizes has not been identified. One base away there is no much larger clone; base qualities are not given.

Each collaborating institution followed its own protocols to collect whole blood in K2EDTA tubes. Collaborator samples were shipped for TCRbeta analysis as frozen whole blood, isolated PBMCs, or DNA extracted from either sample type. TCRbeta CDR3 regions were amplified from genomic DNA by means of the immunoSEQ Assay, a bias-controlled multiplex PCR. As for the authors' bioinformatics: Within the assay, amplification of reference gene primers was used to estimate how many nucleated cells each sample contained. To quantify the absolute abundance of each unique TCRbeta CDR3 rearrangement, sequence reads were collapsed and filtered. Productive Simpson clonality was computed per sample as the square root of Simpson's diversity index over productive rearrangements. Imported from immuneACCESS, the table was reduced by TCRdb to in-frame sequences with V and J called. These copies leave out some clones; in studies compared against another copy, an unresolved V gene accounts for under half, and the cause of the remainder is not known. The V and J calls and clone size come from that table; D and trimming were worked out from the DNA. The sample yields 63,000 or so clones; around 80% were counted once. 9.2% of the sample belongs to the ten largest clones.

Recombination joined TRBV5-1 with TRBJ2-1; a tentative D call is TRBD1 (6 bases match). The sample consisted of peripheral blood. The origin of this receptor is a human donor in a cohort sampled during active COVID-19. The base sequence is TGCGCCAGCAGGACAGGCGACTACAATGAGCAGTTCTTC. The resulting protein is CASRTGDYNEQFF.